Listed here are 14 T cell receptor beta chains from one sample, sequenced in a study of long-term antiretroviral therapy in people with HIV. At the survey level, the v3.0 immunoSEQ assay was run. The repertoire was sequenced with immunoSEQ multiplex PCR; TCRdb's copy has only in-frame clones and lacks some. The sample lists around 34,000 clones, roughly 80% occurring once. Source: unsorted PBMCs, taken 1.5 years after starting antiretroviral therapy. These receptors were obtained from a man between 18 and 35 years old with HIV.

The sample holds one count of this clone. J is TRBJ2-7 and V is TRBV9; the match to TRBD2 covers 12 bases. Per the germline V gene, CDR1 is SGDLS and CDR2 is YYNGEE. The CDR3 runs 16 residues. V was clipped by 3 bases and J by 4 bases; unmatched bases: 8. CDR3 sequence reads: CASSDKLAGGLYEQYF. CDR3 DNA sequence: TGTGCCAGCAGCGATAAACTAGCGGGAGGTTTGTACGAGCAGTACTTC.

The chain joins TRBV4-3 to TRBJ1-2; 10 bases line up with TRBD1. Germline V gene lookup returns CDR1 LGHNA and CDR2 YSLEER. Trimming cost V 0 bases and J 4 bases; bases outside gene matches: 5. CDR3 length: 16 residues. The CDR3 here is CASSQDSGDRGYGYTF. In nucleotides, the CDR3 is TGCGCCAGCAGCCAAGATTCGGGGGACAGGGGCTATGGCTACACCTTC.

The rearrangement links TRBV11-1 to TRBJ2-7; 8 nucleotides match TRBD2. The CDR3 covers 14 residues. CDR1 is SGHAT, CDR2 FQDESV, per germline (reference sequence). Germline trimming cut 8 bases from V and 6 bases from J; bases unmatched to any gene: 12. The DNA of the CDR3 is TGTGCCAGCTCTTATCAGGGCGGGGGGACCGAGCAGTACTTC. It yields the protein CASSYQGGGTEQYF. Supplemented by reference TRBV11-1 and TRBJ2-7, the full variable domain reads EAEVAQSPRYKITEKSQAVAFWCDPISGHATLYWYRQILGQGPELLVQFQDESVVDDSQLPKDRFSAERLKGVDSTLKIQPAELGDSAMYLCASSYQGGGTEQYFGPGTRLTVT.

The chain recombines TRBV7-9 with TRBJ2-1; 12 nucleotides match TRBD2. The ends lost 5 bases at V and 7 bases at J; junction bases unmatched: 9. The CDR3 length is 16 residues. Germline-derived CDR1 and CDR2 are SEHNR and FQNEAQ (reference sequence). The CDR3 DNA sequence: TGTGCCAGCAGCCTCGTGGGGCTAGCGGGAGGGAATGAGCAGTTCTTC. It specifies CASSLVGLAGGNEQFF.

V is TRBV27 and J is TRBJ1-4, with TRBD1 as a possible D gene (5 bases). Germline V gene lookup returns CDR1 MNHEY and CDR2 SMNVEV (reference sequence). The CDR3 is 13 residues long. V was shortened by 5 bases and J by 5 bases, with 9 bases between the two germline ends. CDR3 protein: CASSRDWNEKLFF. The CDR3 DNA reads TGTGCCAGCAGTAGGGACTGGAATGAAAAACTGTTTTTT.

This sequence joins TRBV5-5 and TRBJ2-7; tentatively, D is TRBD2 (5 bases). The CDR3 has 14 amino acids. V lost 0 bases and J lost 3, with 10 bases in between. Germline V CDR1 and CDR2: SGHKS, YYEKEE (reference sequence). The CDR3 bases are TGTGCCAGCAGCTTGGATGGACTCAACTACGAGCAGTACTTC. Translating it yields CASSLDGLNYEQYF. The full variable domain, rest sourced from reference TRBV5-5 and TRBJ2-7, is DAGVTQSPTHLIKTRGQQVTLRCSPISGHKSVSWYQQVLGQGPQFIFQYYEKEERGRGNFPDRFSARQFPNYSSELNVNALLLGDSALYLCASSLDGLNYEQYFGPGTRLTVT.

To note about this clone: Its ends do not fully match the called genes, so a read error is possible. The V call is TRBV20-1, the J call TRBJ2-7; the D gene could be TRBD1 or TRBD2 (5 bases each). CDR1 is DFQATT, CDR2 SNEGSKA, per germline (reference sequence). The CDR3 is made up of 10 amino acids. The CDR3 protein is CSASVQGEHF. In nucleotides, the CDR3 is TGCAGTGCTAGTGTTCAGGGAGAACACTTC.

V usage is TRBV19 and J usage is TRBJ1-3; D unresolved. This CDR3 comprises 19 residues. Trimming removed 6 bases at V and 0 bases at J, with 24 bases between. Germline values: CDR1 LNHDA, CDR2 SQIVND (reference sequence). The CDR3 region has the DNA TGTGCCAGTAGCCCGGACTGGACGGACGGAACGCTCTCTGGAAACACCATATATTTT. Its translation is CASSPDWTDGTLSGNTIYF.

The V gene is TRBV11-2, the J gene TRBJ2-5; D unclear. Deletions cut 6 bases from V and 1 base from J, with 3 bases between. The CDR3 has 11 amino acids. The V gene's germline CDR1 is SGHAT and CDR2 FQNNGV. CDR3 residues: CASRRQETQYF. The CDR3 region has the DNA TGTGCCAGCAGACGCCAAGAGACCCAGTACTTC.

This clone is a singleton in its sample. Here the CDR3 DNA reads TGTGCCAGCAGCCCGCCGGTGGGAGTTCTGGGGGGGCTTTCTAGCTACGAGCAGTACTTC. Encoded protein: CASSPPVGVLGGLSSYEQYF. This chain connects TRBV7-8 to TRBJ2-7; tentatively, D is TRBD2 (7 bases). V shed 5 bases and J shed 3 bases, with 32 bases lying between them. The germline CDR1 and CDR2 sequences are SGHVS and FQNEAQ. This CDR3 has 20 amino acids. The full variable domain, completed using reference TRBV7-8 and TRBJ2-7, is GAGVSQSPRYKVAKRGQDVALRCDPISGHVSLFWYQQALGQGPEFLTYFQNEAQLDKSGLPSDRFFAERPEGSVSTLKIQRTQQEDSAVYLCASSPPVGVLGGLSSYEQYFGPGTRLTVT.

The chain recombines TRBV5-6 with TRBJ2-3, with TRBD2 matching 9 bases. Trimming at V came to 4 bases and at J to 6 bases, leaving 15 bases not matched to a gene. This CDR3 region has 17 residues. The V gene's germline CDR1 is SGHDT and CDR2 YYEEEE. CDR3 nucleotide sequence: TGTGCCAGCAGCGCCGCCGGGACTAGCTTTTTGTTGGATACGCAGTATTTT. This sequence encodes CASSAAGTSFLLDTQYF.

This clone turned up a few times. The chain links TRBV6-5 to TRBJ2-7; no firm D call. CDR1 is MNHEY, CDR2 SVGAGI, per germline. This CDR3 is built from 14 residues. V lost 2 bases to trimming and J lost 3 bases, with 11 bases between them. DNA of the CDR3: TGTGCCAGCAGTTACCAAGGCTCTTACTACGAGCAGTACTTC. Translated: CASSYQGSYYEQYF.

The CDR3 protein is CASSLDSPYEQYF. CDR3 nucleotides: TGTGCCAGCAGCTTGGACAGTCCCTACGAGCAGTACTTC. This chain joins TRBV5-4 and TRBJ2-7; D remains unclear. V was cut by 0 bases and J by 2 bases, with 6 bases left in between. CDR3 length: 13 residues. Germline CDR1 is SGHNT and CDR2 is YYREEE (reference sequence).

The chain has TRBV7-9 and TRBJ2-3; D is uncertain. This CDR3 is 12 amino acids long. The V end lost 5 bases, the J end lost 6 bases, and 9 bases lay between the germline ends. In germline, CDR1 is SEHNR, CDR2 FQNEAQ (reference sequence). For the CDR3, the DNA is TGTGCCAGCAGCCACGATGGGGATACGCAGTATTTT. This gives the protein CASSHDGDTQYF.